These 19 T cell receptor beta chains were all obtained from the same sample, sequenced in a study of blood T cells in healthy people across ages. A second PCR, run for about 7 to 11 cycles, used a sample-barcoded 5' primer plus a J-beta primer mix. TCRdb itself ran the 5' RACE reads through MiXCR, one entry per CDR3 protein. Among 780,000 or so distinct CDR3 sequences listed, around three fifths were seen once. Sequenced material: blood. All receptors come from a man aged 40-49 years in good health.

This rearrangement joins TRBV20-1 to TRBJ2-1; TRBD2 aligns across 12 bases. The junction had 9 bases not matched to a gene; V was cut back by 6 bases and J by 6 bases. Germline loops: CDR1 DFQATT, CDR2 SNEGSKA (reference sequence). This CDR3 comprises 15 residues. CDR3 nucleotides: TGCAGTGCAAAGCCCCTGACTAGCGGGAGCAATGAGCAGTTCTTC. Translated: CSAKPLTSGSNEQFF.

The chain recombines TRBV24-1 with TRBJ2-7; D gene uncertain. V lost 4 bases to trimming and J lost 7 bases, with 10 bases between them. Germline V gives CDR1 KGHDR, CDR2 SFDVKD. The CDR3 is made up of 12 amino acids. The CDR3: CATSEGFGEQYF. DNA for the CDR3: TGTGCCACCAGTGAGGGATTCGGTGAGCAGTACTTC.

Worth noting for this clonotype: A single base separates this from a much larger clone, so it may be a read error. J is TRBJ2-7 and V is TRBV12-3 or TRBV12-4; 9 bases agree with TRBD2. The J segment lost 7 bases and the V segment lost 6 bases, leaving 7 bases of the junction unmatched. CDR3 length equals 13 residues. Here the CDR3 reads CASRLSGRYEQYF. DNA of the CDR3: TGTGCCAGCAGGTTGAGCGGGAGGTATGAGCAGTACTTC.

The V call is TRBV7-3, the J call TRBJ2-1; 7 bases fit TRBD2. The germline CDR1 and CDR2 sequences are SGHTA and FQGTGA. This CDR3 is built from 18 residues. V dropped 0 bases and J dropped 0; count of bases not matched to a gene: 8. The chain's CDR3 is CASSLTKSGVLSYNEQFF. DNA for the CDR3: TGTGCCAGCAGCTTAACGAAGAGCGGGGTACTCTCCTACAATGAGCAGTTCTTC. Complete variable domain (other parts from reference TRBV7-3 and TRBJ2-1): GAGVSQTPSNKVTEKGKYVELRCDPISGHTALYWYRQSLGQGPEFLIYFQGTGAADDSGLPNDRFFAVRPEGSVSTLKIQRTERGDSAVYLCASSLTKSGVLSYNEQFFGPGTRLTVL.

This clonotype was seen only a few times. The rearrangement links TRBV6-6 to TRBJ2-3, with D unresolved. Per the germline V gene, CDR1 is MNHNY and CDR2 is SVGAGI (reference sequence). The CDR3 runs to 15 residues. V lost 6 bases and J lost 2, with 15 bases in between. The chain's CDR3 is CASSPFDTNTDTQYF. In DNA, the CDR3 is TGTGCCAGCAGCCCATTCGACACCAACACAGATACGCAGTATTTT.

The V and J genes are TRBV5-6 and TRBJ2-5; D may be TRBD2 (6 bases). With 1 base removed from V and 3 bases from J, the gap between germline ends came to 13 bases. Germline CDR1 SGHDT, CDR2 YYEEEE. The CDR3 runs to 15 residues. This chain's CDR3 is CASSLWAGLKETQYF. The CDR3 coding sequence is TGTGCCAGCAGCTTGTGGGCGGGACTGAAAGAGACCCAGTACTTC.

The V gene is TRBV7-9, the J gene TRBJ2-2; D is unresolved. Germline-derived CDR1 and CDR2 are SEHNR and FQNEAQ (reference sequence). CDR3 length: 14 residues. V dropped 3 bases and J dropped 6 bases, with 11 bases sitting between them. The CDR3 reads CASSLGRFAGELFF. The CDR3 bases are TGTGCCAGCAGCTTGGGCCGGTTCGCCGGGGAGCTGTTTTTT.

The J gene is TRBJ2-7, the V gene TRBV25-1, with 9 bases lining up with TRBD1. The CDR3 sequence is 15 residues long. After removal of 6 bases from V and 3 bases from J, the junction contained 9 bases not matched to a gene. Germline CDR1 MGHDK, CDR2 SYGVNS. CDR3 DNA: TGTGCCAGCAGCGCCGGGACAGGGTCATTCTACGAGCAGTACTTC. It encodes CASSAGTGSFYEQYF.

The rearrangement joins TRBV20-1 to TRBJ2-6, with D unclear. CDR3 length: 16 amino acids. The germline V gene encodes CDR1 DFQATT and CDR2 SNEGSKA (reference sequence). Deletions cut 4 bases from V and 1 base from J, with 14 bases between. In DNA, the CDR3 is TGCAGTGCTAACAAAATAGAGGAGTCTGGGGCCAACGTCCTGACTTTC. It encodes CSANKIEESGANVLTF.

Points on this clonotype: The junction and the germline gene differ at one end; a read error may be behind it. The chain employs TRBV25-1 and TRBJ1-1; D gene uncertain. Per the germline V gene, CDR1 is MGHDK and CDR2 is SYGVNS. The CDR3 totals 15 residues. Here the CDR3 reads CASSSNLKGNAEAFF. The CDR3, as DNA: TGTGCCAGCAGTTCCAATTTAAAAGGGAACGCTGAAGCTTTCTTT.

The chain combines TRBV4-3 with TRBJ1-1; D is ambiguous. The CDR3 contains 13 residues. CDR1 is LGHNA and CDR2 is YSLEER in the germline V gene. Trimming stripped 2 bases from V and 8 bases from J, with 12 bases between. CDR3 DNA sequence: TGCGCCAGCAGCCAAACAGAAGGAAGAGAAGCTTTCTTT. Amino acids: CASSQTEGREAFF.

This clonotype showed up just once. The V call is TRBV20-1, the J call TRBJ2-4; 8 nucleotides line up with TRBD2. The end of the DNA fits TRBJ2-7 better, so the J call may be wrong. This CDR3 region has 18 residues. The V gene's germline CDR1 is DFQATT and CDR2 SNEGSKA (reference sequence). For the CDR3, the DNA is TGCAGTGCTAGAGATTACCGATCAGCGGGAGTGCGGAATAACGAGCAGTACTTC. As protein: CSARDYRSAGVRNNEQYF.

The J gene is TRBJ2-5, the V gene TRBV28; TRBD1 is a possible D gene (5 bases). The J call could be wrong; TRBJ2-7 is a better fit for the DNA end. Germline CDR1 reads MDHEN; CDR2 reads SYDVKM. The CDR3 is 14 residues long. This CDR3 reads CASTIGRAPYEQYF. DNA of the CDR3: TGTGCCAGCACTATCGGCAGGGCGCCCTACGAGCAGTACTTC.

For this clonotype: A much bigger clone sits one base away, suggesting this may be a read error. The chain joins TRBV28 to TRBJ2-1; D gene uncertain. The CDR3 contains 11 residues. Deletions cut 6 bases from V and 6 bases from J, with 6 bases between. The V gene's germline CDR1 is MDHEN and CDR2 SYDVKM. CDR3 protein: CASSARNEQFF. The CDR3, as DNA: TGTGCCAGCAGCGCCCGCAATGAGCAGTTCTTC.

This clonotype was counted between two and nine times. The rearrangement uses TRBV6-2 or TRBV6-3 and TRBJ2-6; 9 nucleotides align to TRBD1. Germline CDR1 and CDR2: MNHEY and SVGEGT. CDR3 length: 17 residues. J gave up 2 bases and V 6 bases, and 8 bases lay outside the gene matches. CDR3 in amino acids: CASSRDREVAGANVLTF. For the CDR3, the DNA is TGTGCCAGCAGCCGGGACAGGGAGGTAGCTGGGGCCAACGTCCTGACTTTC.

This clonotype was recorded a few times. The V gene is TRBV29-1, the J gene TRBJ2-4; D remains ambiguous. CDR3 length equals 15 residues. Trimming removed 5 bases from V and 1 base from J, with 15 bases in between. CDR1 is SQVTM, CDR2 ANQGSEA, per germline. The CDR3 DNA is TGCAGCGTTATGGGTGGGCCTAGGGCCAAAAACATTCAGTACTTC. This translates into CSVMGGPRAKNIQYF. Full variable domain (remainder filled in from reference TRBV29-1 and TRBJ2-4): SAVISQKPSRDICQRGTSLTIQCQVDSQVTMMFWYRQQPGQSLTLIATANQGSEATYESGFVIDKFPISRPNLTFSTLTVSNMSPEDSSIYLCSVMGGPRAKNIQYFGAGTRLSVL.

This chain joins TRBV20-1 and TRBJ2-3; TRBD2 matches 14 bases. The CDR3 spans 21 residues. Germline trimming cut 0 bases from V and 0 bases from J; bases unmatched to any gene: 14. Germline loops: CDR1 DFQATT, CDR2 SNEGSKA (reference sequence). For the CDR3, the DNA is TGCAGTGCTAGAGATCCGCTTCCCGGACTAGCGGGGGGTTTTAGCACAGATACGCAGTATTTT. This sequence encodes CSARDPLPGLAGGFSTDTQYF.

This clonotype appeared a few times. The V and J genes are TRBV28 and TRBJ2-1; no definite D call. The germline V gene has CDR1 MDHEN and CDR2 SYDVKM. V dropped 3 bases and J dropped 2 bases, with 11 bases sitting between them. This CDR3 contains 15 residues. CDR3 amino acids: CASSFSLRPYNEQFF. Here the CDR3 DNA reads TGTGCCAGCAGTTTTTCCCTCCGGCCCTACAATGAGCAGTTCTTC.

The V gene is TRBV29-1, the J gene TRBJ2-1, with 11 bases fitting TRBD2. With the DNA end fitting TRBJ2-7 better, the J assignment may be wrong. This CDR3 region has 16 residues. Germline assignment: CDR1 SQVTM and CDR2 ANQGSEA. CDR3 region: CSAEGTSGVSYNEQYF. In DNA form, the CDR3 reads TGCAGCGCCGAAGGGACTAGCGGCGTGTCCTACAATGAGCAGTACTTC.